The 12 T cell receptor beta chains below come from one sample, sequenced in a study of post-analysis software for immune sequencing data. Findings and caveats of the study: Four or five TRBV segments (TRBV5-6, TRBV5-1 and TRBV20-1 among them) occurred more frequently in patients than in controls.

cDNA libraries of TCR beta carried unique molecular identifiers. TCRdb reprocessed the PCR reads via MiXCR and lists one record per CDR3 protein. The sample lists fewer than 850,000 distinct CDR3 sequences, roughly 27% occurring once. Their antigens remain unidentified. Sequencing was carried out using blood. These receptors were obtained from a girl aged 10-17 years with multiple sclerosis.

Note on this clonotype: One end of the junction varies from germline; a read error may be responsible. The chain employs TRBV27 and TRBJ1-6; no firm D call. CDR3 length: 14 residues. The V gene's germline CDR1 is MNHEY and CDR2 SMNVEV (reference sequence). CDR3 in DNA: TGTGCCAGCAGTCCCGGACTCCTTAATTCGCCCCTCCACTTT. This translates into CASSPGLLNSPLHF.

This clonotype has just a few counts. The V gene is TRBV12-3 or TRBV12-4, the J gene TRBJ1-5, with D possibly matching TRBD1 (5 bases). V gave up 3 bases and J gave up 6 bases, with 15 bases separating them. The CDR3 spans 15 residues. CDR3 protein: CASSLATGWFQPQHF. The CDR3 DNA follows: TGTGCCAGCAGTTTGGCAACAGGTTGGTTTCAGCCCCAGCATTTT.

As concerns this clonotype: One end of the junction does not line up with germline, which may come from a read error. The chain uses TRBV7-9 and TRBJ2-4; the match to TRBD1 covers 11 bases. This CDR3 comprises 18 residues. Germline V gene lookup returns CDR1 SEHNR and CDR2 FQNEAQ (reference sequence). The CDR3 sequence is CASSSPGTGGTDSYEQNF. DNA of the CDR3: TGTGCCAGCAGCTCCCCCGGGACAGGGGGGACCGATTCCTACGAGCAGAACTTC.

The CDR3 nucleotides read TGTGCCAGCAGTGAAGCCGGGGACAGTCTTGGGTCACCCCTCCACTTT. It yields the protein CASSEAGDSLGSPLHF. The chain combines TRBV2 with TRBJ1-6; 7 positions agree with TRBD1. The CDR3 spans 16 residues. The trim removed 0 bases at V and 10 bases at J, leaving 9 bases unmatched. Per germline, CDR1 SNHLY and CDR2 FYNNEI.

This clonotype has at least ten counts. The J gene is TRBJ2-1, the V gene TRBV7-2, with 7 bases aligning to TRBD2. CDR1 SGHTA and CDR2 FQGNSA come from the germline V gene. With 1 base clipped from V and 5 bases from J, the junction kept 5 bases outside the gene matches. This CDR3 spans 15 amino acids. The CDR3 region is CASSLVRAGNNEQFF. DNA for the CDR3: TGTGCCAGCAGCTTAGTGCGAGCGGGGAACAATGAGCAGTTCTTC.

The rearrangement links TRBV6-2 or TRBV6-3 to TRBJ1-5; D is uncertain. Trimming stripped 4 bases from V and 5 bases from J, with 9 bases between. The CDR3 is 13 amino acids. The germline CDR1 and CDR2 sequences are MNHEY and SVGEGT. The CDR3, as DNA: TGTGCCAGCAGTTCAGATCAGTATCAGCCCCAGCATTTT. The encoded protein is CASSSDQYQPQHF.

This chain links TRBV6-4 with TRBJ2-3; 13 bases are shared with TRBD2. Germline assignment: CDR1 MRHNA and CDR2 SNTAGT. The CDR3 contains 15 residues. The V segment lost 5 bases and the J segment 8 bases; nucleotides outside the gene matches: 7. The CDR3 loop is CASSLLAGGPGTQYF. The DNA of the CDR3 is TGTGCCAGCAGTCTACTAGCGGGGGGGCCGGGTACGCAGTATTTT.

The rearrangement joins TRBV20-1 to TRBJ2-7, with D possibly TRBD1 on 6 matching bases. Germline CDR1 and CDR2: DFQATT and SNEGSKA (reference sequence). The ends were cut back, 5 bases at V and 2 bases at J, with 16 bases in the middle. This CDR3 contains 14 residues. The CDR3 nucleotides read TGCAGTGCTCACAACCCAGGGGTCACCTACGAGCAGTACTTC. It yields the protein CSAHNPGVTYEQYF.

In its sample, this clonotype was seen many times. The gene calls are TRBV12-3 or TRBV12-4 and TRBJ2-5; 7 bases are shared with TRBD2. The CDR3 totals 14 residues. The V and J ends lost 5 bases and 6 bases, in that order; junction bases with no gene match: 9. The chain's CDR3 is CASSPLANGKTQYF. The CDR3 nucleotides are TGTGCCAGCAGTCCACTAGCGAACGGAAAGACCCAGTACTTC.

The chain employs TRBV27 and TRBJ2-2; 8 bases agree with TRBD1. V dropped 3 bases and J dropped 7; count of bases not matched to a gene: 4. The germline V gene has CDR1 MNHEY and CDR2 SMNVEV (reference sequence). CDR3 length: 14 residues. The CDR3 protein is CASSFAGGDGELFF. For the CDR3, the DNA is TGTGCCAGCAGTTTTGCAGGGGGCGACGGGGAGCTGTTTTTT.

CDR3 amino acids: CASSSRETSYEQYF. The DNA for the CDR3 is TGTGCCAGCAGCTCCCGAGAGACCTCCTACGAGCAGTACTTC. The chain combines TRBV7-9 with TRBJ2-7; D not certain. CDR1 is SEHNR and CDR2 is FQNEAQ in the germline V gene (reference sequence). This CDR3 region has 14 residues. The V end was cut by 4 bases, the J end by 0 bases, with 10 bases between.

The chain joins TRBV14 to TRBJ2-5, with D possibly TRBD1 on 5 matching bases. The germline gives CDR1 SGHDN, CDR2 FVKESK. The V gene lost 0 bases and the J gene lost 5 bases, with 19 bases spanning the gap. The CDR3 is made up of 17 amino acids. The CDR3 sequence is CASSQDRVRVSWETQYF. In DNA, the CDR3 is TGTGCCAGCAGCCAAGATCGAGTCAGGGTGTCGTGGGAGACCCAGTACTTC.